What follows are 28 T cell receptor beta chains derived from one specimen sequenced in a study of shared clonotypes between healthy human individuals. Profiled with immunoSEQ multiplex PCR; TCRdb holds only in-frame clones, not every one. The sample records about 2.4 million clones, over 85% being singletons. The sequenced sample consisted of naive CD4+ T cells from PBMCs. Sample subset: CD45RA+ positively selected. These receptors were taken from a man aged 18 to 35 in good health. Some clones in this sample may be carry-over from other donors' samples.

The V call is TRBV7-9, the J call TRBJ2-1, with 10 bases fitting TRBD2. The length of the CDR3 is 15 residues. Trimming removed 6 bases from V and 4 bases from J; junction bases left unmatched: 6. Germline CDR1 is SEHNR and CDR2 is FQNEAQ (reference sequence). This CDR3 reads CASRETSGTYNEQFF. Written as DNA, the CDR3 is TGTGCCAGCAGGGAAACTAGCGGGACTTACAATGAGCAGTTCTTC.

The chain links TRBV2 to TRBJ1-2; 7 nucleotides line up with TRBD1. V trimming: 1 base; J trimming: 5 bases; junction bases outside the gene matches: 4. The CDR3 loop spans 14 amino acids. The V gene's germline CDR1 is SNHLY and CDR2 FYNNEI. The CDR3 nucleotides are TGTGCCAGCAGTGAAGGAGGGGGCGCGTATGGCTACACCTTC. It codes for CASSEGGGAYGYTF. The whole variable domain, remainder taken from reference TRBV2 and TRBJ1-2, is EPEVTQTPSHQVTQMGQEVILRCVPISNHLYFYWYRQILGQKVEFLVSFYNNEISEKSEIFDDQFSVERPDGSNFTLKIRSTKLEDSAMYFCASSEGGGAYGYTFGSGTRLTVV.

The chain has TRBV2 and TRBJ2-2, with 12 bases identical to TRBD1. The CDR3 is 17 residues long. The germline V gene has CDR1 SNHLY and CDR2 FYNNEI. Losses at the gene ends were 6 bases for V and 2 bases for J; bases not matched to a gene: 7. CDR3 in amino acids: CASRSRDRGLNTGELFF. The CDR3 bases are TGTGCCAGCAGGAGCCGGGACAGGGGGCTTAACACCGGGGAGCTGTTTTTT.

V gene TRBV28 combines with J gene TRBJ1-4, with TRBD1 identical over 7 bases. This CDR3 spans 14 amino acids. J was trimmed by 5 bases and V by 6 bases; bases with no gene match: 6. Germline V CDR1 and CDR2: MDHEN, SYDVKM. The CDR3 reads CASSTGVWNEKLFF. As DNA, the CDR3 is TGTGCCAGCAGCACAGGGGTCTGGAATGAAAAACTGTTTTTT.

This sequence joins TRBV5-1 and TRBJ2-3, with 10 bases matching TRBD1. V gave up 2 bases and J gave up 7 bases; unmatched junction bases: 13. Germline V gene sequence: CDR1 SGHRS, CDR2 YFSETQ. The CDR3 spans 17 residues. CDR3 region: CASSLDSSGTGVYTQYF. The CDR3 DNA is TGCGCCAGCAGCTTAGATAGTTCCGGGACAGGGGTTTATACGCAGTATTTT.

The V and J genes are TRBV4-3 and TRBJ1-3, with 7 bases matching TRBD1. Germline V CDR1 and CDR2: LGHNA, YSLEER. This CDR3 region has 16 residues. V trimming: 1 base; J trimming: 4 bases; junction bases outside the gene matches: 7. CDR3 coding DNA: TGCGCCAGCAGCCAAGGGCAATCAGGGGGAGGAAACACCATATATTTT. This encodes CASSQGQSGGGNTIYF.

This clone was counted between two and nine times. Other DNA sequences in this sample translate to the same CDR3. This sequence joins TRBV7-2 and TRBJ1-5; 7 bases match TRBD1. There are 14 residues in the CDR3. J was trimmed by 6 bases and V by 1 base; bases with no gene match: 3. Germline CDR1 and CDR2: SGHTA and FQGNSA. CDR3 protein: CASSLGQGGQPQHF. The CDR3 nucleotides read TGTGCCAGCAGCTTAGGACAGGGAGGTCAGCCCCAGCATTTT.

The chain carries TRBV30 and TRBJ1-2; the D is unclear. The germline V gene has CDR1 GTSNPN and CDR2 SVGIG (reference sequence). The V gene lost 1 base and the J gene lost 2 bases, with 11 bases spanning the gap. This CDR3 has 14 amino acids. CDR3 in amino acids: CAWSATSRNYGYTF. For the CDR3, the DNA is TGTGCCTGGAGTGCTACATCAAGAAACTATGGCTACACCTTC.

V is TRBV6-5 and J is TRBJ2-3; 7 positions match TRBD2. The CDR3 loop spans 14 amino acids. With V trimmed by 2 bases and J by 6 bases, 5 bases remained unmatched. Germline lookup yields CDR1 MNHEY and CDR2 SVGAGI. The chain's CDR3 is CASSYRNSGDTQYF. CDR3 DNA: TGTGCCAGCAGTTACCGAAATAGCGGGGATACGCAGTATTTT.

This chain links TRBV30 with TRBJ2-7, with D possibly matching TRBD2 (6 bases). The CDR3 runs 14 residues. Germline values: CDR1 GTSNPN, CDR2 SVGIG (reference sequence). V gave up 4 bases and J gave up 0 bases, with 13 bases separating them. In DNA, the CDR3 is TGTGCCTGGATCCCCGGGGGAGTCTCCTACGAGCAGTACTTC. Translation gives CAWIPGGVSYEQYF.

This sequence joins TRBV6-6 and TRBJ2-6; the D is unclear. The V gene lost 7 bases and the J gene lost 0 bases, with 13 bases spanning the gap. This CDR3 spans 16 amino acids. Germline V gene lookup returns CDR1 MNHNY and CDR2 SVGAGI (reference sequence). CDR3 in DNA: TGTGCCAGCACCCCGAGCGTAAGCTCTGGGGCCAACGTCCTGACTTTC. Translating it yields CASTPSVSSGANVLTF.

The chain joins TRBV9 to TRBJ1-5; no clear D gene. Germline values: CDR1 SGDLS, CDR2 YYNGEE. The CDR3 sequence is 12 residues long. V was trimmed by 4 bases and J by 9 bases, leaving 11 bases between them. CDR3 amino acids: CASSTPRWPQHF. The CDR3 bases are TGTGCCAGCAGCACCCCAAGGTGGCCCCAGCATTTT.

The chain employs TRBV7-8 and TRBJ2-5; D gene ambiguous. The CDR3 runs 15 residues. Germline loops: CDR1 SGHVS, CDR2 FQNEAQ. V was cut by 1 base and J by 0 bases, with 9 bases left in between. CDR3 DNA: TGTGCCAGCAGCTTAGGGCTGACGTACCAAGAGACCCAGTACTTC. This encodes CASSLGLTYQETQYF.

The chain recombines TRBV29-1 with TRBJ1-2; no definite D call. Per germline, CDR1 SQVTM and CDR2 ANQGSEA. V lost 3 bases and J 3 bases, leaving 11 bases between the germline ends. This CDR3 is built from 13 residues. The CDR3 loop is CSVDPRADYGYTF. CDR3 nucleotides: TGCAGCGTTGATCCACGGGCAGACTATGGCTACACCTTC.

This chain uses TRBV7-9 with TRBJ1-1; D is unresolved. V was clipped by 5 bases and J by 8 bases, with 24 bases between them. The CDR3 consists of 16 residues. Per the germline V gene, CDR1 is SEHNR and CDR2 is FQNEAQ (reference sequence). CDR3 protein: CASSQRRVGTTLEAFF. The CDR3 DNA reads as TGTGCCAGCAGCCAAAGGAGGGTTGGAACCACCCTCGAAGCTTTCTTT.

The CDR3 sequence: CASSLTGTDSGKQFF. In DNA, the CDR3 is TGTGCCAGCAGCTTAACAGGGACCGATAGCGGTAAGCAGTTCTTC. This chain uses TRBV7-3 with TRBJ2-1; tentatively, D is TRBD2 (6 bases). Germline lookup yields CDR1 SGHTA and CDR2 FQGTGA. The CDR3 is made up of 15 amino acids. The germline V and J ends were trimmed by 0 bases and 11 bases, with 17 bases remaining between them.

In this sample, this clone turned up a few times. The same CDR3 is also encoded by other DNA sequences in this sample. V and J are TRBV5-1 and TRBJ2-7; D call uncertain. Trimming stripped 0 bases from V and 7 bases from J, with 5 bases between. Germline lookup yields CDR1 SGHRS and CDR2 YFSETQ. This CDR3 contains 11 residues. CDR3 residues: CASSLGAEQYF. The CDR3 DNA follows: TGCGCCAGCAGCTTGGGGGCAGAGCAGTACTTC.

The gene calls are TRBV6-4 and TRBJ2-2; D uncertain. Between the trimmed V and J ends, which lost 8 bases and 1 base, there was a span of 11 bases. The CDR3 has 14 amino acids. CDR1 is MRHNA, CDR2 SNTAGT, per germline. The CDR3 nucleotides read TGTGCCAGCTCACGGCAGGAGAACACCGGGGAGCTGTTTTTT. Translation: CASSRQENTGELFF.

The V gene is TRBV30, the J gene TRBJ1-6; D remains ambiguous. The CDR3 loop spans 13 amino acids. From germline, CDR1 is GTSNPN and CDR2 SVGIG (reference sequence). V was pared by 0 bases and J by 10 bases, with 10 bases between. In DNA, the CDR3 is TGTGCCTGGAGTGTATCCAACTCCTCACCCCTCCACTTT. It codes for CAWSVSNSSPLHF.

This clone came up a few times. The chain is built from TRBV4-2 and TRBJ1-5; D might be TRBD1 (5 bases). Germline assignment: CDR1 LGHNA and CDR2 YNFKEQ. The CDR3 totals 15 residues. The V end was cut by 0 bases, the J end by 7 bases, with 13 bases between. CDR3 sequence (DNA): TGTGCCAGCAGCCAAGACAGGGTGGACCCACAGCCCCAGCATTTT. Translation: CASSQDRVDPQPQHF.

The rearrangement links TRBV5-5 to TRBJ2-2; possibly TRBD1 for D (5 bases). The V end was cut by 2 bases, the J end by 0 bases, with 11 bases between. The CDR3 extends over 16 amino acids. CDR1 and CDR2 from the germline V gene are SGHKS and YYEKEE (reference sequence). The DNA of the CDR3 is TGTGCCAGCAGCTTTCTGGCACAGGCGAACACCGGGGAGCTGTTTTTT. It codes for CASSFLAQANTGELFF.

The chain carries TRBV29-1 and TRBJ2-1; the match to TRBD2 covers 9 bases. Trimming removed 4 bases from V and 3 bases from J; junction bases left unmatched: 7. CDR1 SQVTM and CDR2 ANQGSEA come from the germline V gene. The CDR3 has 15 amino acids. The CDR3 DNA reads TGCAGCGTTGGGGTTAGCGGGAGTTTCTACAATGAGCAGTTCTTC. Translation gives CSVGVSGSFYNEQFF.

The rearrangement links TRBV10-1 to TRBJ2-6, with 8 bases matching TRBD1. With 0 bases clipped from V and 1 base from J, the junction kept 14 bases outside the gene matches. Germline CDR1 is WNHNN and CDR2 is SYGVQD (reference sequence). The CDR3 sequence is 21 residues long. CDR3 nucleotide sequence: TGCGCCAGCAGTGAGTCTTTAGCAGGGGGCGAACAAGGTTCTGGGGCCAACGTCCTGACTTTC. This translates into CASSESLAGGEQGSGANVLTF.

The rearrangement uses TRBV7-2 and TRBJ1-4; no definite D call. This CDR3 spans 15 amino acids. Trimming took off 6 bases at V and 5 bases at J, with 16 bases between the two ends. CDR1 and CDR2 from the germline V gene are SGHTA and FQGNSA. The CDR3 is CASRSRGQINEKLFF. The CDR3 DNA reads as TGTGCCAGCAGGTCAAGAGGCCAGATCAATGAAAAACTGTTTTTT.

A single count supports this clone. The gene calls are TRBV19 and TRBJ2-7, with 13 nucleotides matching TRBD2. The germline V gene encodes CDR1 LNHDA and CDR2 SQIVND (reference sequence). The V gene end was trimmed by 6 bases and the J gene end by 4 bases; junction bases not matched to a gene: 6. The CDR3 runs to 15 residues. CDR3 nucleotide sequence: TGTGCCAGTAGGGCCGGGACTAGCGGGACTTACGAGCAGTACTTC. Translation gives CASRAGTSGTYEQYF.

The J gene is TRBJ1-2, the V gene TRBV12-5; no definite D call. V lost 1 base to trimming and J lost 4 bases, with 13 bases between them. CDR1 is LGHNT, CDR2 FRNRAP, per germline. The CDR3 has 15 amino acids. The CDR3 region has the DNA TGTGCTAGTGGTTTGGGACCCATAGCGGCCTATGGCTACACCTTC. Amino acids: CASGLGPIAAYGYTF.

CDR3 loop: CASSLGDAGETQYF. The DNA of the CDR3 is TGTGCCAGCAGCTTGGGAGACGCAGGGGAGACCCAGTACTTC. The V gene is TRBV5-8, the J gene TRBJ2-5, with D possibly TRBD1 on 5 matching bases. The CDR3 runs 14 residues. V lost 0 bases, J lost 5 bases, and 11 bases lay in between. Germline V lookup: CDR1 SGHTS, CDR2 YDEGEE. Drawing the rest from reference TRBV5-8 and TRBJ2-5, the complete variable domain is EAGVTQSPTHLIKTRGQQATLRCSPISGHTSVYWYQQALGLGLQFLLWYDEGEERNRGNFPPRFSGRQFPNYSSELNVNALELEDSALYLCASSLGDAGETQYFGPGTRLLVL.

This clone was counted a few times. The chain couples TRBV19 to TRBJ1-5, with D possibly being TRBD1 (6 bases). The CDR3 has 13 amino acids. Trimming cost V 6 bases and J 9 bases, with 15 bases left between them. Germline V gene lookup returns CDR1 LNHDA and CDR2 SQIVND (reference sequence). The CDR3 nucleotides read TGTGCCAGTAGCAGGGGACGGACCCGGCCCCAGCATTTT. Amino acids: CASSRGRTRPQHF.